This entry features one T cell receptor beta chain sequence. What it binds is not known. It was with 60 Vbeta and 13 Jbeta primers that the PCR ran. The table came from immunoSEQ multiplex PCR; TCRdb's copy has only in-frame clones and leaves some out. The sample contains roughly 140,000 clones, about four fifths of which appear only once. These data belong to a study of cytomegalovirus exposure and HLA in healthy donors. Study-wide results and caveats: Investigators reported approximately 150 TCR beta chains as tied to cytomegalovirus. It was taken for granted in presence/absence analyses that sequencing depth across donors was roughly uniform.

This CDR3 comprises 15 residues. Germline CDR1 and CDR2: MDHEN and SYDVKM. Trimming stripped 11 bases from V and 2 bases from J, with 20 bases between. This TCR was recovered from a middle-aged man in good health and CMV-seropositive. Sequenced sample: PBMCs. The rearrangement uses TRBV28 and TRBJ2-3, with a weak D call TRBD1 (6 bases). The CDR3 nucleotides are TGTGCCTGCACGGTCGGGCAGGGGCTCACAGATACGCAGTATTTT. As protein: CACTVGQGLTDTQYF.